This TCR beta chain was sequenced in a study of T cells in Graves' hyperthyroidism and ophthalmopathy. Study summary: At initial diagnosis, before any treatment had begun, peripheral blood was obtained. The study's findings and limits: Ophthalmopathy prediction by the model preceded onset by a median about 6.8 months. Most clonotypes expanded in thyroid above 0.001 were likewise present in blood.

Authors of the study amplified TCR beta CDR3 regions from RNA transcripts. The HTBI set primed first-round TCR CDR3 RT-PCR. TCRdb passed the multiplex PCR reads through MiXCR, listing each CDR3 protein once. This table holds 620,000 or so distinct CDR3 sequences, about 14% found once. The V and J ends lost 5 bases and 0 bases respectively, with 8 bases between them. The CDR3 extends over 13 amino acids. The germline V gene has CDR1 SGHVS and CDR2 FNYEAQ. Patients having uncontrolled infection, another autoimmune disease, pregnancy or lactation were not included. This clonotype appeared many times. Its specificity is not known.

Sequencing was performed on blood. The genes are TRBV7-6 and TRBJ2-7, with a possible D match to TRBD2 (6 bases). The sequence came from a woman aged 45-65 years with Graves' ophthalmopathy. CDR3 nucleotides: TGTGCCAGCAGCCGGAGGGACTCCTACGAGCAGTACTTC. This codes for CASSRRDSYEQYF.